A single sample is the source of the 31 T cell receptor beta chains below, sequenced in a study of graft-versus-host responses after intestinal transplantation. No antigen has been assigned to these receptors. The repertoire was sequenced with immunoSEQ multiplex PCR; TCRdb's copy has only in-frame clones and lacks some. The profile covers more than 80,000 clones, with roughly nine tenths appearing a single time and roughly 0.31% taken by the ten largest. Sequencing used unstimulated CD4+ T cells sorted from spleen or lymph node cells, obtained before intestinal transplant. The receptors stem from a human donor who received an intestinal transplant.

V gene TRBV19 combines with J gene TRBJ1-5, with D perhaps matching TRBD1 (5 bases). The V end lost 1 base, the J end lost 10 bases, and 8 bases lay between the germline ends. The CDR3 consists of 12 residues. Germline V gives CDR1 LNHDA, CDR2 SQIVND (reference sequence). CDR3 nucleotides: TGTGCCAGTAGTATAGTGCAGGGACCCCAGCATTTT. This codes for CASSIVQGPQHF.

The V and J genes are TRBV9 and TRBJ2-5, with D unresolved. V was trimmed by 3 bases and J by 4 bases, leaving 13 bases between them. The CDR3 spans 14 residues. CDR1 is SGDLS and CDR2 is YYNGEE in the germline V gene. The CDR3, as DNA: TGTGCCAGCAGCGACTCGGTTCGGTCAGAGACCCAGTACTTC. This gives the protein CASSDSVRSETQYF.

This sequence joins TRBV28 and TRBJ1-1, with a possible D match to TRBD1 (5 bases). CDR1 and CDR2 from the germline V gene are MDHEN and SYDVKM. There are 11 residues in the CDR3. V lost 11 bases and J lost 5, with 12 bases in between. The CDR3 DNA is TGTGCCCTGGGGGGAAAAACTGAAGCTTTCTTT. Translation gives CALGGKTEAFF.

The V call is TRBV5-1, the J call TRBJ2-7; D is undetermined. Per germline, CDR1 SGHRS and CDR2 YFSETQ. The CDR3 is 11 residues long. V was trimmed by 0 bases and J by 5 bases, leaving 3 bases between them. CDR3 DNA sequence: TGCGCCAGCAGCTTGGACAACGAGCAGTACTTC. Translated: CASSLDNEQYF.

This chain joins TRBV7-9 and TRBJ1-1; 7 bases line up with TRBD1. Per the germline V gene, CDR1 is SEHNR and CDR2 is FQNEAQ (reference sequence). The CDR3 contains 14 residues. The trim removed 4 bases at V and 4 bases at J, leaving 6 bases unmatched. The CDR3 DNA reads TGTGCCAGCAGCTACGTTCCAGGGGGCACTGAAGCTTTCTTT. This sequence encodes CASSYVPGGTEAFF.

The chain is built from TRBV29-1 and TRBJ2-5; weak D call: TRBD2 (5 bases). The CDR3 length is 15 residues. Germline V gene lookup returns CDR1 SQVTM and CDR2 ANQGSEA. Trimming cost V 4 bases and J 1 base, with 16 bases left between them. The CDR3 DNA sequence: TGCAGCGTTGTAGGGCCAAGAGGGCTCCAAGAGACCCAGTACTTC. This encodes CSVVGPRGLQETQYF.

The chain couples TRBV6-5 to TRBJ1-1; D is ambiguous. CDR3 length equals 13 residues. The germline CDR1 and CDR2 sequences are MNHEY and SVGAGI. Trimming took off 8 bases at V and 2 bases at J, with 12 bases between the two ends. The CDR3 loop reads CASRRVENTEAFF. The CDR3 DNA reads TGTGCCAGCCGGCGGGTCGAAAACACTGAAGCTTTCTTT.

The V gene is TRBV6-5, the J gene TRBJ2-7, with TRBD2 matching 7 bases. The CDR3 loop spans 13 amino acids. CDR1 and CDR2 from the germline V gene are MNHEY and SVGAGI. Trimming took 6 bases from V and 3 from J; bases not matched to a gene: 5. Here the CDR3 DNA reads TGTGCCAGCAGCCGCGGGAGAAACTACGAGCAGTACTTC. Translated, it gives CASSRGRNYEQYF.

This clone has only one observation. The J gene is TRBJ1-1, the V gene TRBV9; 8 bases align to TRBD1. The CDR3 sequence is 15 residues long. V was clipped by 5 bases and J by 4 bases; unmatched bases: 10. Per the germline V gene, CDR1 is SGDLS and CDR2 is YYNGEE. DNA of the CDR3: TGTGCCAGCAGTAAAGGACAGGGCGGGGTCACTGAAGCTTTCTTT. This sequence encodes CASSKGQGGVTEAFF.

The CDR3, as DNA: TGTGCCAGCAGTCCTGCCGGGACAGCTTCCTACGAGCAGTACTTC. Translation gives CASSPAGTASYEQYF. The J gene is TRBJ2-7, the V gene TRBV28; 7 nucleotides align to TRBD1. Germline values: CDR1 MDHEN, CDR2 SYDVKM. The J segment lost 1 base and the V segment lost 5 bases, leaving 8 bases of the junction unmatched. The CDR3 consists of 15 residues. Looking up the rest from reference TRBV28 and TRBJ2-7 gives the full variable domain: DVKVTQSSRYLVKRTGEKVFLECVQDMDHENMFWYRQDPGLGLRLIYFSYDVKMKEKGDIPEGYSVSREKKERFSLILESASTNQTSMYLCASSPAGTASYEQYFGPGTRLTVT.

The J gene is TRBJ2-5, the V gene TRBV5-1; D unresolved. Trimming left V 3 bases short and J 4 bases short, with 4 bases between. The CDR3 has 11 residues. Germline values: CDR1 SGHRS, CDR2 YFSETQ. The CDR3 DNA reads as TGCGCCAGCAGCTCTCTAGAGACCCAGTACTTC. Protein sequence: CASSSLETQYF.

The chain links TRBV7-8 to TRBJ2-7; TRBD2 agrees at 12 bases. The CDR3 consists of 17 residues. Germline loops: CDR1 SGHVS, CDR2 FQNEAQ. J gave up 1 base and V 1 base, and 5 bases lay outside the gene matches. In DNA, the CDR3 is TGTGCCAGCAGCTTAGGTCGCGGACTAGCGGGATCCTACGAGCAGTACTTC. Its protein is CASSLGRGLAGSYEQYF.

The V and J genes are TRBV19 and TRBJ2-7; D possibly corresponds to TRBD2 (5 bases). V lost 3 bases and J 5 bases, leaving 14 bases between the germline ends. The CDR3 runs 14 residues. Germline CDR1 is LNHDA and CDR2 is SQIVND (reference sequence). CDR3 sequence (DNA): TGTGCCAGTAGTATGGAGGTATCCGCTAACGAGCAGTACTTC. It specifies CASSMEVSANEQYF.

This chain links TRBV7-9 with TRBJ2-2; tentative D call: TRBD1 (6 bases). The CDR3 length is 14 residues. Germline-derived CDR1 and CDR2 are SEHNR and FQNEAQ (reference sequence). V lost 6 bases and J lost 4, with 12 bases in between. CDR3 sequence (DNA): TGTGCCAGCAGTGGCAGGGGTAGCACCGGGGAGCTGTTTTTT. It codes for CASSGRGSTGELFF.

Comments on this clone: At one end the junction does not follow the germline gene, possibly because of a read error. V usage is TRBV28 and J usage is TRBJ1-1, with D maybe TRBD1 (6 bases). The CDR3 is 15 amino acids. CDR1 is MDHEN and CDR2 is SYDVKM in the germline V gene. Here the CDR3 reads CASSLSQDSRPRGIF. The DNA of the CDR3 is TGTGCCAGCAGTTTGTCCCAAGACAGCCGGCCGAGGGGGATCTTT.

The CDR3 DNA follows: TGTGCCAGCAGTTCCCGACAGGGTAGTCAGCCCCAGCATTTT. Amino acid sequence: CASSSRQGSQPQHF. The rearrangement uses TRBV27 and TRBJ1-5, with TRBD1 matching over 7 bases. The CDR3 has 14 residues. V lost 4 bases, J lost 6 bases, and 6 bases stayed unmatched. CDR1 and CDR2 (germline): MNHEY, SMNVEV (reference sequence).

This sequence joins TRBV7-8 and TRBJ2-3, with a weak D call TRBD1 (6 bases). V was clipped by 0 bases and J by 4 bases, with 14 bases between them. This CDR3 region has 16 residues. Germline V gene sequence: CDR1 SGHVS, CDR2 FQNEAQ. The CDR3 DNA reads as TGTGCCAGCAGCTTAGCCGCAGGGGTAAGGGCAGATACGCAGTATTTT. Translation gives CASSLAAGVRADTQYF.

This clone was recorded once. In the same sample, other DNA sequences code for this CDR3. The gene calls are TRBV6-6 and TRBJ1-2; the D gene is possibly TRBD1 (6 bases). V lost 3 bases and J lost 0, with 11 bases in between. Germline lookup yields CDR1 MNHNY and CDR2 SVGAGI (reference sequence). The CDR3 has 15 amino acids. For the CDR3, the DNA is TGTGCCAGCAGTTATCCGGCAGGGGCTAACTATGGCTACACCTTC. It encodes CASSYPAGANYGYTF.

The table lists this clone with a few counts. The rearrangement links TRBV4-1 to TRBJ1-4, with no clear D. Between the trimmed V and J ends, which lost 0 bases and 0 bases, there was a span of 2 bases. The germline V gene encodes CDR1 MGHRA and CDR2 YSYEKL. The CDR3 consists of 14 residues. CDR3 in DNA: TGCGCCAGCAGCCAAGACACAACTAATGAAAAACTGTTTTTT. Amino acids: CASSQDTTNEKLFF.

The sample holds one count of this clone. V usage is TRBV7-2 and J usage is TRBJ2-1, with 11 bases lining up with TRBD2. Germline trimming cut 3 bases from V and 3 bases from J; bases unmatched to any gene: 4. The CDR3 totals 16 residues. CDR1 is SGHTA and CDR2 is FQGNSA in the germline V gene. The CDR3 protein is CASSFTSGGIYNEQFF. CDR3 DNA sequence: TGTGCCAGCAGCTTTACTAGCGGGGGAATCTACAATGAGCAGTTCTTC.

The V and J genes are TRBV19 and TRBJ1-1, with D perhaps TRBD1 (5 bases). Germline CDR1 is LNHDA and CDR2 is SQIVND (reference sequence). The CDR3 length is 15 residues. The V end lost 6 bases, the J end lost 1 base, and 15 bases lay between the germline ends. The CDR3 spells CASSNRDFANTEAFF. Here the CDR3 DNA reads TGTGCCAGTAGCAACCGGGACTTCGCGAACACTGAAGCTTTCTTT.

The rearrangement joins TRBV18 to TRBJ1-5; no firm D call. Germline V CDR1 and CDR2: KGHSH, LQKENI. Trimming cost V 2 bases and J 7 bases, with 12 bases left between them. The CDR3 length is 14 residues. CDR3 residues: CASSPAGYRQPQHF. DNA of the CDR3: TGTGCCAGCTCACCAGCGGGGTATCGGCAGCCCCAGCATTTT.

V gene TRBV19 combines with J gene TRBJ1-4, with no clear D. V shed 0 bases and J shed 10 bases, with 12 bases lying between them. Germline assignment: CDR1 LNHDA and CDR2 SQIVND (reference sequence). The CDR3 consists of 14 residues. The CDR3 coding sequence is TGTGCCAGTAGTATAGAGGGCAGGATCGGAAAACTGTTTTTT. This sequence encodes CASSIEGRIGKLFF.

This chain links TRBV2 with TRBJ2-3, with D possibly matching TRBD1 (5 bases). The V and J ends lost 2 bases and 8 bases respectively, with 17 bases between them. CDR1 SNHLY and CDR2 FYNNEI come from the germline V gene. The CDR3 runs 15 residues. The CDR3 loop is CASSEQGLAQGTQYF. Here the CDR3 DNA reads TGTGCCAGCAGTGAACAGGGCCTTGCCCAAGGTACGCAGTATTTT.

This clone has a single count. The chain has TRBV27 and TRBJ1-1, with 9 bases aligning to TRBD1. This CDR3 is built from 14 residues. The J segment lost 9 bases and the V segment lost 3 bases, leaving 8 bases of the junction unmatched. Germline CDR1 reads MNHEY; CDR2 reads SMNVEV (reference sequence). The CDR3 region is CASSLSYGQGQAFF. For the CDR3, the DNA is TGTGCCAGCAGTTTGAGCTATGGACAGGGGCAAGCTTTCTTT.

This chain connects TRBV19 to TRBJ2-7; TRBD2 aligns across 8 bases. Germline CDR1 and CDR2: LNHDA and SQIVND (reference sequence). V was pared by 5 bases and J by 5 bases, with 5 bases of the junction left unmatched. The CDR3 runs to 13 residues. This chain's CDR3 is CASSRVRGDEQYF. The CDR3 DNA reads TGTGCCAGTAGTCGGGTGCGGGGGGACGAGCAGTACTTC.

The chain couples TRBV27 to TRBJ2-3; weak D call: TRBD1 (6 bases). The germline V gene has CDR1 MNHEY and CDR2 SMNVEV (reference sequence). V lost 2 bases and J lost 4, with 10 bases in between. The CDR3 is made up of 14 amino acids. CDR3 DNA sequence: TGTGCCAGCAGTTTACCAGGGGCTGCAGATACGCAGTATTTT. As protein: CASSLPGAADTQYF.

This clone was seen a single time. This chain uses TRBV6-1 with TRBJ2-7, with D possibly TRBD2 on 7 matching bases. Per germline, CDR1 MNHNS and CDR2 SASEGT. Trimming took 7 bases from V and 2 from J, leaving 18 bases between them. The CDR3 runs to 15 residues. CDR3 sequence: CASISGTPGTYEQYF. For the CDR3, the DNA is TGTGCCAGCATAAGCGGGACACCCGGGACCTACGAGCAGTACTTC.

The chain recombines TRBV5-1 with TRBJ1-1; a possible D gene is TRBD1 (5 bases). V lost 0 bases to trimming and J lost 5 bases, with 11 bases between them. The CDR3 extends over 14 amino acids. Per germline, CDR1 SGHRS and CDR2 YFSETQ. The CDR3 bases are TGCGCCAGCAGCTTGGGTCAGGGAGGAACTGAAGCTTTCTTT. It specifies CASSLGQGGTEAFF.

The V and J genes are TRBV6-5 and TRBJ2-6, with D perhaps TRBD1 (6 bases). From germline, CDR1 is MNHEY and CDR2 SVGAGI. V was clipped by 5 bases and J by 0 bases, with 8 bases between them. The CDR3 has 15 residues. CDR3 sequence (DNA): TGTGCCAGCAGTCGGGACAACTCTGGGGCCAACGTCCTGACTTTC. Protein product: CASSRDNSGANVLTF.

With regard to this clone: Other DNA sequences from this sample encode an identical CDR3 as well. The chain links TRBV18 to TRBJ2-7, with 12 nucleotides matching TRBD1. V shed 3 bases, J shed 4 bases, and the junction held 4 bases outside the gene matches. CDR3 length: 15 amino acids. Germline loops: CDR1 KGHSH, CDR2 LQKENI. CDR3 sequence: CASSPGTGGRYEQYF. DNA for the CDR3: TGTGCCAGCTCACCCGGGACAGGGGGCCGGTACGAGCAGTACTTC.